What follows are 7 T cell receptor beta chains derived from one specimen sequenced in a study of tumor-infiltrating lymphocytes in primary liver carcinoma. Extraction also yielded germline DNA, while blood RNA was obtained from unsorted whole blood. cDNA specific to TCR beta was made from roughly 500 ng of total RNA, with a constant-region primer employed for priming. Construction of TCR beta libraries relied on three successive nested multiplex PCR rounds employing slightly modified ARM-PCR. Two initial PCR rounds of 10 to 11 cycles each paired TRBV1-TRBV30 forward primers with a C-beta reverse primer. MiXCR, applied by TCRdb to the multiplex PCR reads, yields one record per CDR3 protein. The sample lists approximately 300,000 distinct CDR3 sequences, approximately 65% occurring once. Sequenced sample: peripheral blood. The receptors shown here come from a man between 35 and 55 years old with primary liver carcinoma and hepatitis B virus infection.

To note about this clonotype: At one end, the junction sequence differs from germline, possibly due to a read error. The chain recombines TRBV14 with TRBJ1-2; no clear D. The CDR3 extends over 17 amino acids. Germline CDR1 and CDR2: SGHDN and FVKESK. This CDR3 is CASSQDRLGWSDYGYIF. The CDR3 nucleotides read TGTGCCAGCAGCCAAGATCGGCTCGGGTGGAGCGACTATGGCTACATCTTC.

The gene calls are TRBV12-3 or TRBV12-4 and TRBJ1-2; D might be TRBD1 (5 bases). Between the trimmed V and J ends, which lost 6 bases and 8 bases, there was a span of 16 bases. The CDR3 is 13 amino acids. In DNA, the CDR3 is TGTGCCAGCAGCAGGGACCGCGTCCAGGGCTACACCTTC. It specifies CASSRDRVQGYTF.

This clonotype was detected many times. The chain recombines TRBV4-2 with TRBJ2-7; 8 nucleotides align to TRBD2. The CDR3 length is 15 residues. The ends lost 2 bases at V and 4 bases at J; junction bases unmatched: 7. The germline CDR1 and CDR2 sequences are LGHNA and YNFKEQ. For the CDR3, the DNA is TGTGCCAGCAGCCAACGAGCGGGAGTCGGATACGAGCAGTACTTC. The encoded protein is CASSQRAGVGYEQYF.

This clonotype was counted many times. This chain joins TRBV12-3 or TRBV12-4 and TRBJ2-5, with a tentative D call TRBD1 (6 bases). Trimming took 5 bases from V and 1 from J, leaving 14 bases between them. The CDR3 sequence is 15 residues long. DNA for the CDR3: TGTGCCAGCAGTCCCGGGACACGACCCCAAGAGACCCAGTACTTC. The encoded protein is CASSPGTRPQETQYF.

This sequence joins TRBV10-3 and TRBJ1-5; D gene ambiguous. The CDR3 runs 13 residues. The V gene's germline CDR1 is ENHRY and CDR2 SYGVKD. The CDR3 reads CTTVEDSNQPQHF. The DNA of the CDR3 is TGTACTACAGTTGAAGATAGCAATCAGCCCCAGCATTTT.

In its sample, this clonotype was seen many times. V is TRBV6-5 and J is TRBJ2-7; TRBD1 is a possible D gene (5 bases). Deletions cut 7 bases from V and 4 bases from J, with 20 bases between. Germline V gives CDR1 MNHEY, CDR2 SVGAGI. The CDR3 consists of 15 residues. This chain's CDR3 is CASITRQGTRYEQYF. The DNA for the CDR3 is TGTGCCAGCATCACCCGGCAGGGTACGCGATACGAGCAGTACTTC.

A word on this clonotype: At one end the junction does not follow the germline gene, possibly because of a read error. The chain employs TRBV6-5 and TRBJ1-5; D remains unclear. The germline V gene has CDR1 MNHEY and CDR2 SVGAGI. The CDR3 is 14 amino acids. CDR3 sequence reads: CASSYSWEGQLQHF. The CDR3, as DNA: TGTGCTAGCAGTTACTCTTGGGAAGGTCAGCTCCAGCATTTT.